This T cell receptor beta chain was sequenced for a study of blood T cell repertoires in COVID-19. Study at large: Sites across the United States, Italy and Spain contributed samples from acute and convalescent COVID-19. Sample material is recorded as cDNA or gDNA derived from T cells, B-cell-depleted T cells, or PBMCs.

Authors' analysis steps: Scientists estimated how many nucleated cells there were by amplifying reference gene primers. Data came from immunoSEQ multiplex PCR; TCRdb stores just in-frame clones and leaves some out. V and J calls and clone size are copied from that table; D and trimming were computed from the DNA. Of about 160,000 clones in the sample, around four fifths were seen once. Trimming stripped 4 bases from V and 2 bases from J, with 10 bases between. Germline V CDR1 and CDR2: SGHNT, YYREEE (reference sequence). This CDR3 region has 14 residues. This sequence joins TRBV5-4 and TRBJ2-1; D is perhaps TRBD2 (5 bases). The clonotype originates from an older woman with acute or convalescent COVID-19. Sequenced material: peripheral blood. CDR3 loop: CASSPGLTYNEQFF. The CDR3 nucleotides read TGTGCCAGCAGCCCAGGACTTACCTACAATGAGCAGTTCTTC.